This is a list of T cell receptor beta chains from one sample in a study of T cell repertoires in cytomegalovirus infection. Via MiXCR, TCRdb re-called the reads, giving one row per CDR3 protein. The table lists under 350,000 distinct CDR3 sequences, more than 8% of them singletons. Input material: PBMCs. These receptor sequences come from a human donor in good health (CMV status not recorded). Some clones in this sample may be carry-over from other donors' samples. Each CDR3 is given with its conserved first and last residue. Each record gives: clone size, J gene, V gene, D gene, CDR3 DNA, CDR3 protein. D genes are given only for firm matches. Clone size is stated in some rows and not others, as once, few, many or a class when expanded.

>few|TRBJ2-3|TRBV7-3|TRBD2
TGTGCCAGCAGCTTAGCCGTGAGCGGGGGGAAAGATACGCAGTATTTT
CASSLAVSGGKDTQYF
>NA|TRBJ1-1|TRBV11-2|NA
TGTGCCAGCAGCTTAGCAACCTCTAACACTGAAGCTTTCTTT
CASSLATSNTEAFF
>NA|TRBJ2-3|TRBV20-1|TRBD2
TGCAGTGCGCAGCGGGACGTCTCCACAGATACGCAGTATTTT
CSAQRDVSTDTQYF
>many|TRBJ2-1|TRBV6-2/TRBV6-3|TRBD2
TGTGCCAGCAGTTACCCCGAGACTAGCGGGAGAAGTTCCTACAATGAGCAGTTCTTC
CASSYPETSGRSSYNEQFF
>few|TRBJ2-7|TRBV6-2/TRBV6-3|NA
TGTGCCAGCAGTTACTCGCCGGCCGAGTCCTACGAGCAGTACTTC
CASSYSPAESYEQYF
>many|TRBJ2-7|TRBV7-2|TRBD1
TGTGCCAGCAGCTTAAAAGGGACAGGGGTCCACGAGCAGTACTTC
CASSLKGTGVHEQYF
>few|TRBJ2-2|TRBV28|TRBD2
TGTGCCAGCAGACCAGCGGGGCCGAACACCGGGGAGCTGTTTTTT
CASRPAGPNTGELFF
>few|TRBJ1-1|TRBV5-1|TRBD1
TGCGCCAGCAGCGAAGGACAGGGGAGAAACACTGAAGCTTTCTTT
CASSEGQGRNTEAFF
>few|TRBJ2-7|TRBV6-2/TRBV6-3|NA
TGTGCCAGCAGTAGCCACGGAAAACCTCGCTACGAGCAGTACTTC
CASSSHGKPRYEQYF
>few|TRBJ2-7|TRBV18|NA
TGTGCCAGCTCACCAGAAGGGAGCCCCTACGAGCAGTACTTC
CASSPEGSPYEQYF
>many|TRBJ2-1|TRBV7-2|NA
TGTGCCAGCAGCTTAGCAGGGTCCAATGAGCAGTTCTTC
CASSLAGSNEQFF
>many|TRBJ2-4|TRBV12-3/TRBV12-4|NA
TGTGCCAGCAGTTTGTTGCAGATAGCCAAAAACATTCAGTACTTC
CASSLLQIAKNIQYF
>many|TRBJ2-1|TRBV24-1|TRBD2
TGTGCCACCAGTGACCCCGTGCAGGCGGGGGGGAATGAGCAGTTCTTC
CATSDPVQAGGNEQFF
>many|TRBJ2-7|TRBV7-2|TRBD2
TGTGCCAGCAGCTCGGGACTAGCGGGGGCACGATACGAGCAGTACTTC
CASSSGLAGARYEQYF
>many|TRBJ2-3|TRBV20-1|NA
TGCAGTGCTCCAGACTTTCCCCAGCAGTATTTT
CSAPDFPQQYF
>many|TRBJ1-3|TRBV12-3/TRBV12-4|TRBD1
TGTGCCAGCAGTCCGACGACAGGGTTTGGTGGAAACACCATATATTTT
CASSPTTGFGGNTIYF
>many|TRBJ1-2|TRBV5-3|NA
TGTGCCAGCAGCTTGGATGCCGCCAGAGCTAACTATGGCTACACCTTC
CASSLDAARANYGYTF
>many|TRBJ1-5|TRBV28|NA
TGTGCCAGCAGCCAAGGCGGGGTCGTGAGCAATCAGCCCCAGCATTTT
CASSQGGVVSNQPQHF
>NA|TRBJ1-3|TRBV12-3/TRBV12-4|NA
TGTGCCAGCAGTTCGTTGGGCAGCTCTGGAAACACCATATATTTT
CASSSLGSSGNTIYF
>NA|TRBJ2-1|TRBV11-3|NA
TGTGCCAGCAGCTTAGGGTCGGCCTCCTACAATGAGCAGTTCTTC
CASSLGSASYNEQFF
>NA|TRBJ2-2|TRBV25-1|NA
TGTGCCAGCAGTGAATTTAAGAACACCGGGGAGCTGTTTTTT
CASSEFKNTGELFF
>NA|TRBJ2-5|TRBV2|TRBD2
TGTGCCAGCAGTGAGACCCGGGGGGAAGAGACCCAGTACTTC
CASSETRGEETQYF
>many|TRBJ1-1|TRBV6-2/TRBV6-3|NA
TGTGCCAGCAGTTACTCGGGGGCTAGCACTGAAGCTTTCTTT
CASSYSGASTEAFF
>many|TRBJ1-2|TRBV19|NA
TGTGCCAGTAGTATACGTCGGGGACTGGACATGGAGGACTATGGCTACACCTTC
CASSIRRGLDMEDYGYTF
>few|TRBJ2-3|TRBV20-1|TRBD1
TGCAGTGCGTGCCACAGGGGGAGTAGCACAGATACGCAGTATTTT
CSACHRGSSTDTQYF